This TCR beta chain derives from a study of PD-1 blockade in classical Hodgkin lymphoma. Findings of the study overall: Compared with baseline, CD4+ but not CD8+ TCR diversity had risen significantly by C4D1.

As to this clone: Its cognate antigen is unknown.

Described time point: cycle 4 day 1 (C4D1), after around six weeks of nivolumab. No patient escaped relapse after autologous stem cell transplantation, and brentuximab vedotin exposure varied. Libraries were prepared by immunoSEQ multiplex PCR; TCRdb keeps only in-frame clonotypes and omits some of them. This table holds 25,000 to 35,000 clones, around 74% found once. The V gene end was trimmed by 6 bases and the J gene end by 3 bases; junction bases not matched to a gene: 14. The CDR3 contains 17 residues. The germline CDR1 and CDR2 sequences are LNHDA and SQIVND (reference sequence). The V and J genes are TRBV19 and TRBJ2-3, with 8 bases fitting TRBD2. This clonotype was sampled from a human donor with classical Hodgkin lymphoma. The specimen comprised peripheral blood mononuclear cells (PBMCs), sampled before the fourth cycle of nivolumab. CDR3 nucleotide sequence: TGTGCCAGTAGGTTGAGCGGGGGCCCCCTAGTTACAGATACGCAGTATTTT. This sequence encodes CASRLSGGPLVTDTQYF.